This T cell receptor (beta chain) came from a study of shared clonotypes between healthy human individuals. The CDR3 is 14 amino acids. CDR1 is ENHRY and CDR2 is SYGVKD in the germline V gene. V lost 3 bases, J lost 2 bases, and 8 bases lay in between. The assay used deep level. Some clones are missing from TCRdb's copy, which holds only in-frame ones; the method was immunoSEQ multiplex PCR. In the table there are about half a million clones, 75% to 85% of which are singletons. This clonotype was sampled from a woman between 40 and 55 years old in good health. Some clones in this sample may be carry-over from other donors' samples. The chain combines TRBV10-3 with TRBJ2-4; D unresolved. Material for sequencing was PBMCs. CDR3 protein: CAISDAGSKNIQYF. CDR3 bases: TGTGCCATCAGTGACGCCGGATCCAAAAACATTCAGTACTTC.